This T cell receptor beta chain was identified in a study of cytomegalovirus exposure and HLA in healthy donors. The overall study: According to later analysis, the same platform produced the roughly 120 validation and 666 first-cohort repertoires.

Study-level results: The study labeled about 160 TCR beta chains cytomegalovirus-associated.

Assay used: immunoSEQ multiplex PCR; TCRdb lists only in-frame clones, some missing. The table lists roughly 300,000 clones, roughly 87% of them singletons. Germline V gene sequence: CDR1 KGHSY, CDR2 FQNENV. Trimming took 0 bases from V and 6 from J, leaving 12 bases between them. This CDR3 has 15 residues. Comment on this clone: What it binds is not known.

This TCR derives from a woman in her 30s in good health and CMV-seropositive. The chain links TRBV16 to TRBJ1-5, with D possibly TRBD1 on 5 matching bases. Sequencing input: PBMCs. The CDR3 protein is CASSQSVPGFQPQHF. In DNA, the CDR3 is TGTGCCAGCAGCCAATCGGTGCCAGGGTTTCAGCCCCAGCATTTT.